This T cell receptor (beta chain) was observed in a study of blood T cell repertoires in COVID-19. V lost 5 bases and J lost 5; bases outside the gene matches: 6. The germline V gene encodes CDR1 MGHDK and CDR2 SYGVNS. This CDR3 spans 15 amino acids. This clone was picked up one time. In the study's own analysis: Estimated nucleated cell counts came from reference gene primer amplification. Data came from immunoSEQ multiplex PCR; TCRdb stores just in-frame clones and leaves some out. The D gene and trimming were derived from the DNA, and the V and J assignments and clone size from that table. This sample carries about 270,000 clones, more than 65% of them seen once, and the ten largest clones take roughly 3.1%.

This sequence joins TRBV25-1 and TRBJ2-2; 9 bases line up with TRBD1. The receptor was derived from a woman aged 18 to 35 with acute or convalescent COVID-19. Sequencing input: peripheral blood. The chain's CDR3 is CASSTQGQGTGELFF. The CDR3 DNA follows: TGTGCCAGCAGTACGCAAGGACAGGGGACCGGGGAGCTGTTTTTT.